The 17 T cell receptor beta chains given below trace back to one sample, sequenced in a study of T cells in Graves' hyperthyroidism and ophthalmopathy. The source material, RNA transcripts, was used to amplify TCR beta CDR3 regions. Researchers ran a first-round RT-PCR on the TCR CDR3 using the HTBI primer set. TCRdb reanalysed the multiplex PCR reads using MiXCR and keeps one entry per CDR3 protein. This sample carries fewer than 650,000 distinct CDR3 sequences, 13% to 15% of them seen once, and the ten largest clones take about 6.6%. The sequencing sample was made of blood. The source is a woman younger than 30 with Graves' ophthalmopathy.

This clonotype has more than one count but fewer than ten. The chain joins TRBV4-1 to TRBJ2-7, with 9 bases matching TRBD1. This CDR3 spans 14 amino acids. The junction had 1 base not matched to a gene; V was cut back by 0 bases and J by 4 bases. Germline CDR1 is MGHRA and CDR2 is YSYEKL. Here the CDR3 DNA reads TGCGCCAGCAGCCAAGAAGGACAGGGGTACGAGCAGTACTTC. As protein: CASSQEGQGYEQYF.

This clonotype has ten or more counts. The gene calls are TRBV12-3 or TRBV12-4 and TRBJ2-1, with 12 bases fitting TRBD2. Trimming at V came to 3 bases and at J to 0 bases, leaving 24 bases not matched to a gene. The CDR3 loop spans 24 amino acids. The CDR3, as DNA: TGTGCCAGCAGTTTTCATCGGACCTCCGAGAGACTAGCGGGAGCCTCCCCCTCCTACAATGAGCAGTTCTTC. It encodes CASSFHRTSERLAGASPSYNEQFF.

This clonotype was found a few times. The rearrangement uses TRBV10-3 and TRBJ1-3; D ambiguous. Per the germline V gene, CDR1 is ENHRY and CDR2 is SYGVKD. The CDR3 consists of 16 residues. V shed 4 bases and J shed 0 bases, with 13 bases lying between them. Here the CDR3 DNA reads TGTGCCATCAGTGCGATGAGACCAATCTCTGGAAACACCATATATTTT. It encodes CAISAMRPISGNTIYF.

Notes on this clonotype: The junction departs from the called germline gene at one end, perhaps through a read error. The gene calls are TRBV5-1 and TRBJ2-1; TRBD2 matches 15 bases. Per germline, CDR1 SGHRS and CDR2 YFSETQ. This CDR3 spans 17 amino acids. The CDR3: CASSLCMGLAGGEGQFF. Here the CDR3 DNA reads TGTGCCAGCAGTTTATGCATGGGACTAGCGGGAGGCGAGGGGCAGTTCTTC.

The chain uses TRBV7-3 and TRBJ2-1, with D unclear. CDR1 is SGHTA and CDR2 is FQGTGA in the germline V gene. Between the trimmed V and J ends, which lost 1 base and 1 base, there was a span of 8 bases. This CDR3 contains 15 residues. The CDR3 reads CASSLIPQSYNEQFF. CDR3 DNA: TGTGCCAGCAGCTTAATACCCCAATCCTACAATGAGCAGTTCTTC.

This clonotype has a count of ten or more. The J gene is TRBJ2-5, the V gene TRBV5-8; the D gene is possibly TRBD1 (5 bases). The germline gives CDR1 SGHTS, CDR2 YDEGEE. V lost 0 bases and J 2 bases, leaving 11 bases between the germline ends. The CDR3 loop spans 15 amino acids. In DNA, the CDR3 is TGTGCCAGCAGCTTGGCCCCAGACAGTCAAGAGACCCAGTACTTC. Its protein is CASSLAPDSQETQYF.

This clonotype appeared many times. This chain uses TRBV20-1 with TRBJ1-5; D may be TRBD1 (5 bases). Germline-derived CDR1 and CDR2 are DFQATT and SNEGSKA (reference sequence). V lost 0 bases and J lost 4, with 10 bases in between. This CDR3 comprises 14 residues. CDR3 residues: CSAREPGWNQPQHF. CDR3 nucleotides: TGCAGTGCTAGAGAACCAGGGTGGAATCAGCCCCAGCATTTT.

As for this clonotype: The junction and the germline gene differ at one end; a read error may be behind it. The genes are TRBV13 and TRBJ2-3; D remains unclear. CDR1 is PRHDT, CDR2 FYEKMQ, per germline (reference sequence). This CDR3 contains 14 residues. CDR3 nucleotides: TGTGCCGGCAGCTTGGATGTCGGCACAGATACGCAGTATTTT. Residues: CAGSLDVGTDTQYF.

The chain links TRBV11-2 to TRBJ2-1; 10 nucleotides align to TRBD2. Germline assignment: CDR1 SGHAT and CDR2 FQNNGV. The ends lost 0 bases at V and 2 bases at J; junction bases unmatched: 4. This CDR3 spans 17 amino acids. CDR3 sequence (DNA): TGTGCCAGCAGCTTAGAAATAGCGGGGGGACCCTACAATGAGCAGTTCTTC. This encodes CASSLEIAGGPYNEQFF.

The sample holds many counts of this clonotype. The chain is built from TRBV20-1 and TRBJ2-4; 11 positions match TRBD1. This CDR3 region has 15 residues. Trimming at V came to 2 bases and at J to 8 bases, leaving 8 bases not matched to a gene. In germline, CDR1 is DFQATT, CDR2 SNEGSKA (reference sequence). CDR3 sequence: CSARNGQGAWDIQYF. The CDR3, as DNA: TGCAGTGCTAGAAACGGACAGGGGGCTTGGGACATTCAGTACTTC.

This clonotype showed up many times. An end of the junction differs from the germline gene, which may be a read error. V usage is TRBV7-7 and J usage is TRBJ2-5; 11 bases align to TRBD1. The CDR3 sequence is 15 residues long. From germline, CDR1 is SSHAT and CDR2 FNYEAQ (reference sequence). The CDR3 DNA sequence: TGTGCTAGCAGCTTGGGACAGGGGGGGCAAGAGACCCAGTACTTC. As protein: CASSLGQGGQETQYF. Together with reference TRBV7-7 and TRBJ2-5, the CDR3 gives the full variable domain: GAGVSQSPRYKVTKRGQDVTLRCDPISSHATLYWYQQALGQGPEFLTYFNYEAQPDKSGLPSDRFSAERPEGSISTLTIQRTEQRDSAMYRCASSLGQGGQETQYFGPGTRLLVL.

The CDR3 coding sequence is TGTGCCAGCAGCGTAGCGGTCCTAGCGGTCACAGATACGCAGTATTTT. It yields the protein CASSVAVLAVTDTQYF. V gene TRBV9 combines with J gene TRBJ2-3; 7 bases agree with TRBD2. Germline assignment: CDR1 SGDLS and CDR2 YYNGEE. V shed 0 bases, J shed 2 bases, and the junction held 6 bases outside the gene matches. The CDR3 runs 16 residues.

This clonotype was counted ten times or more. The gene calls are TRBV30 and TRBJ1-5; D gene uncertain. The V gene lost 1 base and the J gene lost 6 bases, with 10 bases spanning the gap. The CDR3 runs to 13 residues. Per the germline V gene, CDR1 is GTSNPN and CDR2 is SVGIG (reference sequence). The chain's CDR3 is CAWSELKGQPQHF. In nucleotides, the CDR3 is TGTGCCTGGAGTGAATTGAAGGGTCAGCCCCAGCATTTT.

In regard to this clonotype: The junction does not match germline at one end; this may be a read error. The chain carries TRBV20-1 and TRBJ2-7, with D uncertain. CDR3 length: 13 residues. Germline values: CDR1 DFQATT, CDR2 SNEGSKA (reference sequence). DNA of the CDR3: TGCAGTGCTAGAGACTGGAGCTCCTACGGGCAGTACTTC. Its protein product is CSARDWSSYGQYF.

This clonotype showed up many times. This chain connects TRBV7-2 to TRBJ2-7; 7 nucleotides line up with TRBD1. Germline lookup yields CDR1 SGHTA and CDR2 FQGNSA. Germline trimming cut 4 bases from V and 4 bases from J; bases unmatched to any gene: 7. This CDR3 contains 14 residues. The CDR3 loop is CASSWGQPTYEQYF. As DNA, the CDR3 is TGTGCCAGCAGCTGGGGACAGCCGACTTACGAGCAGTACTTC.

This clonotype occurred many times. CDR3 residues: CAISARDRSMNTEAFF. Here the CDR3 DNA reads TGTGCCATCAGTGCCCGGGACAGAAGCATGAACACTGAAGCTTTCTTT. The chain has TRBV10-3 and TRBJ1-1; 7 positions agree with TRBD1. V trimming: 4 bases; J trimming: 0 bases; junction bases outside the gene matches: 8. This CDR3 contains 16 residues. Germline V gene sequence: CDR1 ENHRY, CDR2 SYGVKD.

This chain uses TRBV19 with TRBJ1-2, with 9 nucleotides matching TRBD1. Germline assignment: CDR1 LNHDA and CDR2 SQIVND (reference sequence). V was pared by 6 bases and J by 2 bases, with 13 bases of the junction left unmatched. The CDR3 contains 17 residues. In DNA, the CDR3 is TGTGCCAGTAGCCTTCTCCGAGGGACAGGGAGGAACTATGGCTACACCTTC. Translated: CASSLLRGTGRNYGYTF. The full variable domain, rest sourced from reference TRBV19 and TRBJ1-2, is DGGITQSPKYLFRKEGQNVTLSCEQNLNHDAMYWYRQDPGQGLRLIYYSQIVNDFQKGDIAEGYSVSREKKESFPLTVTSAQKNPTAFYLCASSLLRGTGRNYGYTFGSGTRLTVV.